A single sample is the source of the 28 T cell receptor beta chains below, sequenced in a study of control samples from healthy donors and cancer patients. Assay used: immunoSEQ multiplex PCR; TCRdb lists only in-frame clones, some missing. The table records around 42,000 clones, around 78% of them present only once. Sequenced input: blood. These receptors came from a man in his sixties in good health.

V gene TRBV30 combines with J gene TRBJ1-1, with 10 positions matching TRBD1. CDR1 and CDR2 from the germline V gene are GTSNPN and SVGIG (reference sequence). V lost 4 bases, J lost 2 bases, and 7 bases stayed unmatched. The CDR3 sequence is 15 residues long. In DNA, the CDR3 is TGTGCCTGGATAGGCGGGACAGGGGTCAACACTGAAGCTTTCTTT. The encoded protein is CAWIGGTGVNTEAFF.

V gene TRBV6-1 combines with J gene TRBJ1-5; D unresolved. With 0 bases removed from V and 9 bases from J, the gap between germline ends came to 15 bases. The CDR3 loop spans 15 amino acids. Germline assignment: CDR1 MNHNS and CDR2 SASEGT. The CDR3 loop is CASSEAGGSGSPQHF. CDR3 coding DNA: TGTGCCAGCAGTGAAGCGGGCGGCTCGGGATCGCCCCAGCATTTT.

V and J are TRBV9 and TRBJ2-1; the match to TRBD2 covers 14 bases. This CDR3 has 19 amino acids. Trimming at V came to 3 bases and at J to 8 bases, leaving 16 bases not matched to a gene. CDR1 is SGDLS, CDR2 YYNGEE, per germline. The CDR3 bases are TGTGCCAGCAGCGCCCTGCGCCCACCGGGACTAGCGGGAGCGTATGAGCAGTTCTTC. Residues: CASSALRPPGLAGAYEQFF. The full variable domain, its missing parts supplied by reference TRBV9 and TRBJ2-1, is DSGVTQTPKHLITATGQRVTLRCSPRSGDLSVYWYQQSLDQGLQFLIQYYNGEERAKGNILERFSAQQFPDLHSELNLSSLELGDSALYFCASSALRPPGLAGAYEQFFGPGTRLTVL.

The CDR3 nucleotides are TGTGCCAGCAGCTCTACCGGGACAAGAGAGGCTTTCTTT. The encoded protein is CASSSTGTREAFF. The rearrangement links TRBV7-8 to TRBJ1-1; weak D call: TRBD1 (6 bases). V lost 4 bases to trimming and J lost 11 bases, with 17 bases between them. This CDR3 is built from 13 residues. Germline CDR1 SGHVS, CDR2 FQNEAQ.

This rearrangement joins TRBV28 to TRBJ2-1; D gene uncertain. Germline V gene lookup returns CDR1 MDHEN and CDR2 SYDVKM. V was pared by 7 bases and J by 4 bases, with 14 bases between. The CDR3 loop spans 14 amino acids. The DNA of the CDR3 is TGTGCCAGCAATACAGCCCCCTCTTACAATGAGCAGTTCTTC. Protein sequence: CASNTAPSYNEQFF.

The genes are TRBV5-1 and TRBJ1-2, with a possible D match to TRBD1 (6 bases). V was clipped by 0 bases and J by 7 bases, with 13 bases between them. Germline V gene sequence: CDR1 SGHRS, CDR2 YFSETQ. This CDR3 is built from 14 residues. Here the CDR3 DNA reads TGCGCCAGCAGCTTGGACAGGGTCCAGGGTGGCTACACCTTC. The encoded protein is CASSLDRVQGGYTF.

The chain links TRBV29-1 to TRBJ2-2, with D perhaps matching TRBD1 (5 bases). The CDR3 consists of 12 residues. Between the trimmed V and J ends, which lost 7 bases and 4 bases, there was a span of 10 bases. Germline loops: CDR1 SQVTM, CDR2 ANQGSEA. CDR3 region: CSGTGPTGELFF. In DNA form, the CDR3 reads TGCAGCGGCACAGGACCCACCGGGGAGCTGTTTTTT.

J is TRBJ1-5 and V is TRBV29-1, with a tentative D call TRBD1 (5 bases). Per the germline V gene, CDR1 is SQVTM and CDR2 is ANQGSEA. Trimming took 4 bases from V and 4 from J, leaving 8 bases between them. The CDR3 runs 12 residues. The CDR3: CSVGDLNQPQHF. CDR3 nucleotides: TGCAGCGTTGGGGACCTTAATCAGCCCCAGCATTTT.

This clone was seen more than once but under ten times. The chain is built from TRBV2 and TRBJ1-1; TRBD1 agrees at 8 bases. Germline trimming cut 3 bases from V and 4 bases from J; bases unmatched to any gene: 4. CDR1 and CDR2 (germline): SNHLY, FYNNEI. This CDR3 region has 14 residues. The CDR3 loop reads CASSEQGASTEAFF. The CDR3 coding sequence is TGTGCCAGCAGTGAGCAGGGGGCTAGCACTGAAGCTTTCTTT.

The rearrangement joins TRBV5-1 to TRBJ1-4, with D unresolved. Germline assignment: CDR1 SGHRS and CDR2 YFSETQ. The CDR3 length is 13 residues. Trimming shortened V by 0 bases and J by 8 bases, and 8 bases separated the two germline ends. CDR3 protein: CASSLVVGEKLFF. DNA for the CDR3: TGCGCCAGCAGCTTGGTTGTCGGGGAAAAACTGTTTTTT.

V and J are TRBV13 and TRBJ1-6; unclear D gene. The V end was cut by 2 bases, the J end by 7 bases, with 9 bases between. Per germline, CDR1 PRHDT and CDR2 FYEKMQ (reference sequence). The CDR3 sequence is 14 residues long. CDR3 sequence: CASSLSRGNSPLHF. CDR3 nucleotide sequence: TGTGCCAGCAGCTTAAGCAGAGGCAATTCACCCCTCCACTTT.

This clone was observed a single time. V and J are TRBV19 and TRBJ1-1; 7 bases match TRBD1. The CDR3 loop spans 14 amino acids. Looked up from germline, CDR1 is LNHDA and CDR2 is SQIVND (reference sequence). Trimming at V came to 6 bases and at J to 3 bases, leaving 7 bases not matched to a gene. Written as DNA, the CDR3 is TGTGCCAGTAGCCACAGGGGAATAGACACTGAAGCTTTCTTT. Translated, it gives CASSHRGIDTEAFF. The full variable domain, with the rest looked up from reference TRBV19 and TRBJ1-1, is DGGITQSPKYLFRKEGQNVTLSCEQNLNHDAMYWYRQDPGQGLRLIYYSQIVNDFQKGDIAEGYSVSREKKESFPLTVTSAQKNPTAFYLCASSHRGIDTEAFFGQGTRLTVV.

The DNA of the CDR3 is TGTGCCAGCAGCCCCCCATACCAGAATGAGCAGTTCTTC. This gives the protein CASSPPYQNEQFF. The rearrangement links TRBV11-3 to TRBJ2-1; D is uncertain. The germline CDR1 and CDR2 sequences are SGHNT and YENEEA. Trimming removed 5 bases from V and 7 bases from J, with 12 bases in between. CDR3 length: 13 amino acids.

The rearrangement joins TRBV30 to TRBJ1-3, with no clear D. The CDR3 is 13 amino acids. The V end lost 3 bases, the J end lost 0 bases, and 6 bases lay between the germline ends. Germline V gives CDR1 GTSNPN, CDR2 SVGIG (reference sequence). The CDR3, as DNA: TGTGCCTGGAGGGTCCGCTCTGGAAACACCATATATTTT. Translated: CAWRVRSGNTIYF.

This clone has a single count. The chain links TRBV5-1 to TRBJ2-1; 8 bases match TRBD1. V lost 4 bases and J lost 6; bases outside the gene matches: 9. Germline assignment: CDR1 SGHRS and CDR2 YFSETQ. The CDR3 consists of 15 residues. CDR3 sequence reads: CASSVTGAVGNEQFF. The CDR3 DNA reads TGCGCCAGCAGCGTGACAGGGGCGGTCGGCAATGAGCAGTTCTTC.

The chain has TRBV5-8 and TRBJ1-4; TRBD1 agrees at 7 bases. The germline V gene has CDR1 SGHTS and CDR2 YDEGEE. The CDR3 runs to 15 residues. The V segment lost 3 bases and the J segment 5 bases; nucleotides outside the gene matches: 7. CDR3 in DNA: TGTGCCAGCAGCTACCAGACAGGGACAAATGAAAAACTGTTTTTT. Protein product: CASSYQTGTNEKLFF.

V usage is TRBV30 and J usage is TRBJ2-3; D gene uncertain. This CDR3 has 14 residues. V lost 4 bases and J lost 3, with 14 bases in between. Germline CDR1 reads GTSNPN; CDR2 reads SVGIG (reference sequence). The CDR3 protein is CAWNRLSLTDTQYF. The CDR3 bases are TGTGCCTGGAACCGACTCTCCCTGACAGATACGCAGTATTTT.

The table lists this clone with a count of one. This chain connects TRBV11-2 to TRBJ2-7; 8 bases fit TRBD1. Looked up from germline, CDR1 is SGHAT and CDR2 is FQNNGV. This CDR3 region has 13 residues. The junction had 6 bases not matched to a gene; V was cut back by 5 bases and J by 6 bases. CDR3 sequence: CASSRDRGGEQYF. DNA for the CDR3: TGTGCCAGCAGCCGTGACAGGGGAGGCGAGCAGTACTTC.

The V call is TRBV11-2, the J call TRBJ1-1; D perhaps matches TRBD1 (6 bases). V lost 2 bases to trimming and J lost 5 bases, with 15 bases between them. The CDR3 runs 15 residues. CDR1 is SGHAT and CDR2 is FQNNGV in the germline V gene. The CDR3 loop is CASSLPRGRGTEAFF. The CDR3 DNA sequence: TGTGCCAGCAGCTTACCCCGGGGGAGGGGGACTGAAGCTTTCTTT. Drawing the rest from reference TRBV11-2 and TRBJ1-1, the complete variable domain is EAGVAQSPRYKIIEKRQSVAFWCNPISGHATLYWYQQILGQGPKLLIQFQNNGVVDDSQLPKDRFSAERLKGVDSTLKIQPAKLEDSAVYLCASSLPRGRGTEAFFGQGTRLTVV.

This chain links TRBV5-6 with TRBJ1-1, with D unresolved. This CDR3 region has 17 residues. The V end lost 1 base, the J end lost 1 base, and 17 bases lay between the germline ends. Germline V gives CDR1 SGHDT, CDR2 YYEEEE. CDR3 amino acids: CASSLWLGGRRNTEAFF. CDR3 nucleotide sequence: TGTGCCAGCAGCTTGTGGCTTGGCGGCAGGAGGAACACTGAAGCTTTCTTT.

This clone was seen once. V gene TRBV6-6 combines with J gene TRBJ2-7; TRBD1 matches at 11 bases. Germline trimming cut 6 bases from V and 4 bases from J; bases unmatched to any gene: 8. The CDR3 has 15 amino acids. Germline V gene lookup returns CDR1 MNHNY and CDR2 SVGAGI (reference sequence). CDR3 DNA: TGTGCCAGCAGGGACGGACAGGGGGCCCCGTACGAGCAGTACTTC. It specifies CASRDGQGAPYEQYF.

This clone was counted only a few times. This rearrangement joins TRBV25-1 to TRBJ1-6; no reliable D call. The germline gives CDR1 MGHDK, CDR2 SYGVNS. V was cut by 8 bases and J by 6 bases, with 17 bases left in between. This CDR3 has 15 amino acids. The CDR3 loop reads CASSPRASGNSPLHF. In DNA form, the CDR3 reads TGTGCCAGCTCCCCGAGGGCCTCGGGTAATTCACCCCTCCACTTT.

The chain recombines TRBV19 with TRBJ1-5; D is ambiguous. This CDR3 has 13 residues. The germline gives CDR1 LNHDA, CDR2 SQIVND (reference sequence). V shed 6 bases and J shed 4 bases, with 10 bases lying between them. Here the CDR3 reads CASRGPNNQPQHF. CDR3 bases: TGTGCCAGTAGGGGCCCAAATAATCAGCCCCAGCATTTT.

This chain uses TRBV27 with TRBJ1-1, with 9 bases aligning to TRBD1. In germline, CDR1 is MNHEY, CDR2 SMNVEV (reference sequence). V was clipped by 7 bases and J by 3 bases; unmatched bases: 12. The CDR3 has 16 residues. The CDR3 protein is CASKQRTGVGDTEAFF. The DNA for the CDR3 is TGTGCCAGCAAACAACGGACAGGGGTTGGTGACACTGAAGCTTTCTTT.

This clone was seen only a few times. This chain connects TRBV11-2 to TRBJ2-2; possible D gene TRBD1, 6 bases. Trimming removed 2 bases at V and 6 bases at J, with 13 bases between. The CDR3 consists of 15 residues. Germline CDR1 is SGHAT and CDR2 is FQNNGV. CDR3: CASSLQQGLAGELFF. In nucleotides, the CDR3 is TGTGCCAGCAGCTTACAACAGGGATTGGCCGGGGAGCTGTTTTTT.

The chain combines TRBV2 with TRBJ1-4; possible D gene TRBD1, 5 bases. Germline loops: CDR1 SNHLY, CDR2 FYNNEI. The CDR3 consists of 14 residues. The V end was cut by 2 bases, the J end by 11 bases, with 15 bases between. The CDR3 loop reads CASSESPGPWKLFF. The CDR3 coding sequence is TGTGCCAGCAGTGAATCGCCGGGACCATGGAAACTGTTTTTT.

V gene TRBV27 combines with J gene TRBJ2-3; weak D call: TRBD1 (6 bases). The V end was cut by 6 bases, the J end by 3 bases, with 16 bases between. CDR1 MNHEY and CDR2 SMNVEV come from the germline V gene (reference sequence). This CDR3 comprises 15 residues. This CDR3 reads CASRPGAFRTDTQYF. The CDR3 nucleotides are TGTGCCAGCAGACCAGGGGCGTTTCGTACAGATACGCAGTATTTT.

Only one count was recorded for this clone. The rearrangement uses TRBV18 and TRBJ1-1; 7 bases match TRBD1. Unmatched junction bases numbered 10, after V lost 3 bases and J lost 0 bases. CDR3 size: 17 residues. In germline, CDR1 is KGHSH, CDR2 LQKENI. This CDR3 reads CASSPRTGDLMNTEAFF. The CDR3 nucleotides read TGTGCCAGCTCACCCCGAACAGGGGACTTAATGAACACTGAAGCTTTCTTT.